This T cell receptor (beta chain) was captured in a study of cytomegalovirus exposure and HLA in healthy donors. About this clone: Other DNA sequences in the sample encode the same CDR3.

PCR amplification relied on 60 Vbeta primers (plus 13 Jbeta primers). Repertoires were generated with immunoSEQ multiplex PCR, while TCRdb's copy carries only in-frame clones and drops some. This sample has about 150,000 clones, with about 75% found just once. Although they were nominally healthy when sampled, donors likely had unrecorded immune exposures. The CDR3 extends over 13 amino acids. Germline CDR1 reads ENHRY; CDR2 reads SYGVKD. Trimming took off 2 bases at V and 2 bases at J, with 6 bases between the two ends. The sample was PBMCs. The clonotype was recovered from a woman aged 40 to 49 in good health and CMV-seronegative. This chain joins TRBV10-3 and TRBJ1-2, with D unclear. The CDR3 loop reads CAISEEQNYGYTF. In nucleotides, the CDR3 is TGTGCCATCAGTGAGGAACAGAACTATGGCTACACCTTC.